A selection of T cell receptor beta chains follows, all from one sample in a study of blood T cell repertoires in COVID-19. Clones were sequenced by immunoSEQ multiplex PCR, and TCRdb holds only the in-frame ones, with some missing. The table has fewer than 300,000 clones, approximately 85% seen once. Sequencing input: peripheral blood. These receptors originate from a woman in her twenties or thirties with acute or convalescent COVID-19. Each CDR3 is given with its conserved first and last residue. Each record gives: V gene, clone size, D gene, J gene, CDR3 protein, CDR3 DNA. The D gene is left open where the match is weak. Only some rows state a clone size, as once, few, many or a class for expanded clones.

>TRBV7-9|-|-|TRBJ2-5
CASSFVAETQYF
TGTGCCAGCAGCTTCGTAGCGGAGACCCAGTACTTC
>TRBV12-5|once|-|TRBJ2-3
CASGLVIGALPDTQYF
TGTGCTAGTGGTTTGGTAATAGGGGCCCTCCCAGATACGCAGTATTTT
>TRBV14|-|-|TRBJ2-7
CASSQESGVPVHVAYEQYF
TGTGCCAGCAGCCAAGAATCTGGAGTTCCCGTTCATGTTGCGTACGAGCAGTACTTC
>TRBV5-1|-|TRBD1|TRBJ2-7
CASSLPGQGGEQYF
TGCGCCAGCAGCTTACCGGGACAGGGAGGCGAGCAGTACTTC
>TRBV14|-|TRBD1|TRBJ1-5
CAIAGGRRNQPQHF
TGTGCCATCGCAGGGGGCAGACGCAATCAGCCCCAGCATTTT
>TRBV15|few|-|TRBJ1-2
CATSREGTPHYGYTF
TGTGCCACCAGCAGAGAGGGGACACCTCACTATGGCTACACCTTC
>TRBV7-9|few|-|TRBJ2-7
CASRQGLDEQYF
TGTGCCAGCAGGCAGGGGTTGGACGAGCAGTACTTC
>TRBV9|-|-|TRBJ2-2
CASSVGLSEELFF
TGTGCCAGCAGCGTAGGGCTGTCTGAGGAGCTGTTTTTT
>TRBV27|-|TRBD1|TRBJ2-2
CASSRRDRDGGELFF
TGTGCCAGCAGTAGGCGGGACAGGGACGGCGGGGAGCTGTTTTTT
>TRBV7-2|-|TRBD1|TRBJ2-3
CASSRDRGSADTQYF
TGTGCCAGCAGCCGGGACAGGGGATCGGCAGATACGCAGTATTTT
>TRBV6-5|-|-|TRBJ1-4
CASSRTASNEKLFF
TGTGCCAGCAGTAGGACAGCTTCTAATGAAAAACTGTTTTTT
>TRBV7-6|-|-|TRBJ2-3
CASSLNTGGSDTQYF
TGTGCCAGCAGCTTAAATACTGGAGGATCAGATACGCAGTATTTT
>TRBV10-2|-|TRBD1|TRBJ2-4
CASSESGTGGASTKNIQYF
TGCGCCAGCAGTGAGTCTGGGACAGGGGGCGCTTCTACCAAAAACATTCAGTACTTC
>TRBV5-1|-|-|TRBJ1-1
CASGQGRVGFTEAFF
TGCGCCAGCGGCCAGGGGAGGGTTGGGTTCACTGAAGCTTTCTTT
>TRBV5-1|-|-|TRBJ1-1
CASSLEGQGLTEAFF
TGCGCCAGCAGCTTGGAGGGTCAGGGACTCACTGAAGCTTTCTTT
>TRBV7-3|-|TRBD2|TRBJ2-1
CASSLSGGPYNEQFF
TGTGCCAGCAGCTTATCGGGAGGGCCTTACAATGAGCAGTTCTTC
>TRBV5-6|-|-|TRBJ2-5
CASSLAGGAIIQETQYF
TGTGCCAGCAGCTTAGCTGGGGGCGCCATAATCCAAGAGACCCAGTACTTC
>TRBV7-2|-|TRBD2|TRBJ2-1
CASSPRVLAGVPFF
TGTGCCAGCAGCCCGCGGGTATTAGCGGGAGTTCCGTTCTTC
>TRBV4-3|-|-|TRBJ2-2
CASSQDGRDTGELFF
TGCGCCAGCAGCCAAGACGGTCGGGACACCGGGGAGCTGTTTTTT
>TRBV12-3/TRBV12-4|-|-|TRBJ2-7
CASRQTSSYEQYF
TGTGCCAGCAGACAGACCTCCTCCTACGAGCAGTACTTC
>TRBV18|-|-|TRBJ1-3
CASSPQGSGNTIYF
TGTGCCAGCTCACCTCAGGGGTCTGGAAACACCATATATTTT
>TRBV6-6|once|-|TRBJ2-2
CASSNLPGAGELFF
TGTGCCAGCAGTAACCTGCCGGGAGCCGGGGAGCTGTTTTTT
>TRBV19|-|TRBD1|TRBJ1-2
CASRVTTGLYGYTF
TGTGCCAGTAGGGTCACGACAGGGCTCTATGGCTACACCTTC
>TRBV18|-|-|TRBJ2-7
CASSQKQGGVYEQYF
TGTGCCAGCTCACAGAAACAGGGCGGCGTCTACGAGCAGTACTTC
>TRBV19|-|TRBD1|TRBJ1-4
CASRGQGEPATNEKLFF
TGTGCCAGTAGGGGACAGGGGGAACCTGCAACTAATGAAAAACTGTTTTTT
>TRBV7-9|-|TRBD2|TRBJ2-7
CASAGAGEQYF
TGTGCCAGCGCCGGAGCGGGGGAGCAGTACTTC
>TRBV7-2|-|TRBD1|TRBJ1-2
CASSLGTGANGYTF
TGTGCCAGCAGCCTCGGGACAGGGGCTAATGGCTACACCTTC
>TRBV29-1|-|TRBD1|TRBJ1-5
CSVGQGSNQPQHF
TGCAGCGTTGGACAGGGAAGCAATCAGCCCCAGCATTTT
>TRBV2|-|-|TRBJ1-4
CASSADRPTVNEKLFF
TGTGCCAGCAGCGCAGACAGGCCCACGGTAAATGAAAAACTGTTTTTT
>TRBV2|once|TRBD1|TRBJ1-5
CASSDDRVGQPQHF
TGTGCCAGCAGTGATGACAGGGTAGGTCAGCCCCAGCATTTT
>TRBV30|once|TRBD2|TRBJ2-2
CAWSVWGRANTGELFF
TGTGCCTGGAGTGTATGGGGGAGGGCGAACACCGGGGAGCTGTTTTTT
>TRBV7-9|once|-|TRBJ1-1
CASSFIREVEAFF
TGTGCCAGCAGCTTTATTAGAGAGGTCGAAGCTTTCTTT
>TRBV12-5|-|TRBD1|TRBJ2-1
CASGFSAGTGLINEQFF
TGTGCTAGTGGTTTCTCGGCGGGGACAGGCCTTATCAATGAGCAGTTCTTC